This entry is about one TCR beta chain. Its antigen remains unknown. This sample was included in a study of T cell responses to AZD1222 COVID-19 vaccine. Whole-study results and caveats: Along spike, vaccine-associated CD4 TCRs were found throughout, with dominance at 160-218 and 743-854. Per reports, nearly half of all spike-specific TCRs target regions that are unmutated in variants. Just a handful of people given AZD1222 tested seropositive at baseline. There were repertoire samples only from the period after the peak T cell response.

The protocol was immunoSEQ multiplex PCR, while the TCRdb copy is restricted to in-frame clones and leaves out a portion. This sample has about 190,000 clones, with more than 75% found just once. The V segment lost 6 bases and the J segment 3 bases; nucleotides outside the gene matches: 3. There are 14 residues in the CDR3. Germline CDR1 and CDR2: MNHEY and SVGAGI. This chain links TRBV6-5 with TRBJ2-1, with 9 bases matching TRBD2. This specimen was peripheral blood, taken on day 0 of MenACWY control vaccination. The receptor was isolated from an adult in good health. This chain's CDR3 is CASSLSGGYNEQFF. In nucleotides, the CDR3 is TGTGCCAGCAGCCTTAGCGGGGGCTACAATGAGCAGTTCTTC.